Shown below are 22 T cell receptor beta chains from a single sample sequenced in a study of human T cells and chemical hapten exposure. The time point denotes: patch test 1, 2 weeks after DPC sensitization. The treatment: therapeutic diphenylcyclopropenone sensitization with weekly scalp DPC. The starting material, unfractionated whole blood, was used for total RNA extraction. TCRdb itself ran the RACE reads through MiXCR, one entry per CDR3 protein. The table includes approximately 52,000 distinct CDR3 sequences, approximately 10% detected once. The input for sequencing was whole blood, taken in connection with sensitization to the hapten diphenylcyclopropenone (DPC). Receptor source: a middle-aged woman with alopecia areata. Some clones in this sample may be carry-over from other donors' samples.

The table lists this clonotype with a few counts. This sequence joins TRBV4-1 and TRBJ2-6; maybe TRBD2 (5 bases). V dropped 3 bases and J dropped 0 bases, with 9 bases sitting between them. Germline-derived CDR1 and CDR2 are MGHRA and YSYEKL. The CDR3 consists of 16 residues. The CDR3 nucleotides read TGCGCCAGCAGCCACGGACTGATCTCTGGGGCCAACGTCCTGACTTTC. It yields the protein CASSHGLISGANVLTF.

The sample holds many counts of this clonotype. This chain connects TRBV6-5 to TRBJ2-7, with 9 bases identical to TRBD2. The germline CDR1 and CDR2 sequences are MNHEY and SVGAGI. The CDR3 loop spans 14 amino acids. V shed 2 bases, J shed 5 bases, and the junction held 4 bases outside the gene matches. The CDR3 protein is CASSYQRGAHEQYF. The CDR3 bases are TGTGCCAGCAGTTACCAGCGGGGGGCCCACGAGCAGTACTTC.

This clonotype was detected a few times. The V call is TRBV20-1, the J call TRBJ1-1; 7 nucleotides agree with TRBD1. V lost 6 bases, J lost 3 bases, and 7 bases stayed unmatched. Germline CDR1 and CDR2: DFQATT and SNEGSKA (reference sequence). The CDR3 is made up of 13 amino acids. The CDR3 bases are TGCAGTGCCCCAGCGCAGGGGGACACTGAAGCTTTCTTT. This codes for CSAPAQGDTEAFF.

The chain joins TRBV11-2 to TRBJ2-1; TRBD2 might be the D (6 bases). Looked up from germline, CDR1 is SGHAT and CDR2 is FQNNGV. The V and J ends lost 3 bases and 3 bases respectively, with 9 bases between them. There are 14 residues in the CDR3. The CDR3 nucleotides are TGTGCCAGCAGCTTGGTGGGACTCTACAATGAGCAGTTCTTC. Translated: CASSLVGLYNEQFF.

This clonotype was detected only a few times. The rearrangement joins TRBV3-1 to TRBJ1-5; possibly TRBD1 for D (5 bases). The germline CDR1 and CDR2 sequences are LGHDT and YNNKEL (reference sequence). With 4 bases removed from V and 5 bases from J, the gap between germline ends came to 12 bases. The CDR3 contains 14 residues. The CDR3 region has the DNA TGTGCCAGCAGCCTGGGGACGGCCCATCAGCCCCAGCATTTT. Its protein product is CASSLGTAHQPQHF.

The chain uses TRBV5-4 and TRBJ2-1; D is perhaps TRBD2 (5 bases). CDR3 length: 15 amino acids. Germline V gene lookup returns CDR1 SGHNT and CDR2 YYREEE (reference sequence). Deletions cut 3 bases from V and 3 bases from J, with 13 bases between. CDR3 region: CASSSRGPGYNEQFF. CDR3 bases: TGTGCCAGCAGCTCCCGCGGGCCCGGCTACAATGAGCAGTTCTTC.

CDR3 in amino acids: CASSLTGGLAGAETQYF. In DNA form, the CDR3 reads TGTGCCAGCAGCTTAACGGGGGGACTAGCGGGAGCTGAGACCCAGTACTTC. The rearrangement links TRBV7-3 to TRBJ2-5, with 14 nucleotides matching TRBD2. This CDR3 spans 17 amino acids. The germline CDR1 and CDR2 sequences are SGHTA and FQGTGA. The V gene end was trimmed by 0 bases and the J gene end by 5 bases; junction bases not matched to a gene: 5.

This clonotype showed up many times. The chain links TRBV12-3 or TRBV12-4 to TRBJ1-3, with D uncertain. V gave up 6 bases and J gave up 4 bases, with 7 bases separating them. The CDR3 extends over 12 amino acids. CDR3 DNA sequence: TGTGCCAGCAGGCCGATCGGAAACACCATATATTTT. It codes for CASRPIGNTIYF.

This clonotype was seen a handful of times. The chain has TRBV6-6 and TRBJ1-1, with D hard to call. The CDR3 runs 12 residues. CDR1 is MNHNY and CDR2 is SVGAGI in the germline V gene (reference sequence). V was cut by 7 bases and J by 1 base, with 7 bases left in between. CDR3 sequence reads: CASTPGNTEAFF. The DNA for the CDR3 is TGTGCCAGCACACCGGGGAACACTGAAGCTTTCTTT.

A few counts support this clonotype. The genes are TRBV4-1 and TRBJ2-5; TRBD2 might be the D (6 bases). The CDR3 consists of 18 residues. V lost 0 bases to trimming and J lost 2 bases, with 19 bases between them. Germline loops: CDR1 MGHRA, CDR2 YSYEKL. The CDR3 region is CASSQDTGAPSPQETQYF. CDR3 nucleotides: TGCGCCAGCAGCCAAGATACGGGAGCGCCCTCCCCGCAAGAGACCCAGTACTTC.

This clonotype was found many times. V is TRBV7-9 and J is TRBJ1-6, with D perhaps TRBD1 (5 bases). The CDR3 covers 15 residues. The V gene lost 4 bases and the J gene lost 7 bases, with 14 bases spanning the gap. Germline V gene lookup returns CDR1 SEHNR and CDR2 FQNEAQ (reference sequence). CDR3 sequence reads: CASSSYLQGNSPLHF. Written as DNA, the CDR3 is TGTGCCAGCAGCTCTTACCTGCAGGGAAATTCACCCCTCCACTTT.

The sample holds a few counts of this clonotype. The V and J genes are TRBV7-9 and TRBJ2-3; 8 positions agree with TRBD2. J lost 0 bases, V lost 5 bases, and 10 bases had no gene match. CDR1 and CDR2 (germline): SEHNR, FQNEAQ (reference sequence). This CDR3 has 17 amino acids. CDR3 residues: CASSPQTGRGSTDTQYF. The CDR3 region has the DNA TGTGCCAGCAGCCCACAGACCGGGAGGGGTAGCACAGATACGCAGTATTTT.

This sequence joins TRBV5-1 and TRBJ2-7, with D perhaps matching TRBD1 or TRBD2 (6 bases each). Per germline, CDR1 SGHRS and CDR2 YFSETQ. The CDR3 runs to 14 residues. Trimming cost V 4 bases and J 5 bases, with 16 bases left between them. Here the CDR3 DNA reads TGCGCCAGCAGCGGGGGGCAGCGGGCAAACGAGCAGTACTTC. This encodes CASSGGQRANEQYF.

This clonotype was seen many times. The chain has TRBV4-1 and TRBJ1-2; D is undetermined. Germline V gene sequence: CDR1 MGHRA, CDR2 YSYEKL. V was clipped by 0 bases and J by 2 bases, with 10 bases between them. The CDR3 extends over 15 amino acids. The CDR3 loop reads CASSQDLGLNYGYTF. CDR3 in DNA: TGCGCCAGCAGCCAAGATCTAGGACTGAACTATGGCTACACCTTC.

This clonotype was recorded at least ten times. The chain couples TRBV7-2 to TRBJ2-5; 9 bases map to TRBD2. V gave up 1 base and J gave up 3 bases; unmatched junction bases: 6. CDR1 and CDR2 (germline): SGHTA, FQGNSA. This CDR3 spans 16 amino acids. DNA of the CDR3: TGTGCCAGCAGCTTAGGGCTAGCGGGGCTAAAAGAGACCCAGTACTTC. Its translation: CASSLGLAGLKETQYF. Combining the CDR3 with reference TRBV7-2 and TRBJ2-5 gives the whole variable domain GAGVSQSPSNKVTEKGKDVELRCDPISGHTALYWYRQSLGQGLEFLIYFQGNSAPDKSGLPSDRFSAERTGGSVSTLTIQRTQQEDSAVYLCASSLGLAGLKETQYFGPGTRLLVL.

This chain links TRBV7-7 with TRBJ2-1, with 9 bases identical to TRBD2. Germline-derived CDR1 and CDR2 are SSHAT and FNYEAQ (reference sequence). Losses at the gene ends were 1 base for V and 10 bases for J; bases not matched to a gene: 2. CDR3 length: 13 amino acids. This CDR3 is CASSLGREGEQFF. CDR3 nucleotides: TGTGCCAGCAGCTTAGGGCGGGAGGGGGAGCAGTTCTTC.

This clonotype was seen at least ten times. CDR3 residues: CAWTGLAGYNEQFF. CDR3 nucleotides: TGTGCCTGGACCGGACTAGCGGGGTACAATGAGCAGTTCTTC. The chain uses TRBV30 and TRBJ2-1, with 12 bases lining up with TRBD2. Germline CDR1 reads GTSNPN; CDR2 reads SVGIG (reference sequence). Losses at the gene ends were 4 bases for V and 4 bases for J; bases not matched to a gene: 2. CDR3 size: 14 residues.

The V gene is TRBV4-1, the J gene TRBJ2-1, with D maybe TRBD2 (6 bases). Trimming removed 4 bases at V and 7 bases at J, with 14 bases between. This CDR3 has 14 amino acids. Germline assignment: CDR1 MGHRA and CDR2 YSYEKL. The chain's CDR3 is CASSPPGLGNEQFF. The CDR3 nucleotides are TGCGCCAGCAGCCCTCCGGGACTCGGGAATGAGCAGTTCTTC.

In its sample, this clonotype was seen a few times. The chain links TRBV7-2 to TRBJ1-1; D unresolved. The germline CDR1 and CDR2 sequences are SGHTA and FQGNSA. This CDR3 is 12 amino acids long. Trimming stripped 5 bases from V and 11 bases from J, with 15 bases between. The CDR3 protein is CASSLRVGEAFF. CDR3 sequence (DNA): TGTGCCAGCAGCCTCCGCGTTGGGGAGGCTTTCTTT.

This clonotype was seen at least ten times. The V and J genes are TRBV28 and TRBJ2-1; TRBD1 matches 8 bases. CDR1 is MDHEN and CDR2 is SYDVKM in the germline V gene. The CDR3 totals 18 residues. Trimming took 6 bases from V and 8 from J; bases not matched to a gene: 21. The CDR3 nucleotides read TGTGCCAGCAGACCCTCCGGGGCAGGGGGCTTTATGGGTGATGAGCAGTTCTTC. Encoded protein: CASRPSGAGGFMGDEQFF.

By frequency in the sample, this clonotype is medium-sized. The chain joins TRBV7-9 to TRBJ2-5; D uncertain. Trimming removed 4 bases from V and 13 bases from J, with 16 bases in between. The germline V gene encodes CDR1 SEHNR and CDR2 FQNEAQ (reference sequence). The CDR3 covers 12 residues. CDR3 sequence: CASSSWTSVPYF. CDR3 DNA: TGTGCCAGCAGCTCCTGGACGTCCGTCCCGTACTTC.

The genes are TRBV28 and TRBJ2-7, with D perhaps TRBD1 (6 bases). V shed 5 bases and J shed 3 bases, with 11 bases lying between them. The CDR3 spans 13 residues. Germline V gives CDR1 MDHEN, CDR2 SYDVKM. The CDR3 protein is CASSPGQSYEQYF. The CDR3, as DNA: TGTGCCAGCAGTCCAGGACAGAGCTACGAGCAGTACTTC. Full variable domain (outside the CDR3, taken from reference TRBV28 and TRBJ2-7): DVKVTQSSRYLVKRTGEKVFLECVQDMDHENMFWYRQDPGLGLRLIYFSYDVKMKEKGDIPEGYSVSREKKERFSLILESASTNQTSMYLCASSPGQSYEQYFGPGTRLTVT.